This T cell receptor (beta chain) was recovered during a study of early T cells in non-severe SARS-CoV-2 infection. MiXCR, run by TCRdb on the 5' RACE reads, gives a single entry per CDR3 protein. This table has under 85,000 distinct CDR3 sequences, roughly 12% appearing once. J was trimmed by 7 bases and V by 1 base; bases with no gene match: 2. The germline V gene encodes CDR1 SSHAT and CDR2 FNYEAQ (reference sequence). The length of the CDR3 is 14 residues. Sequencing input: whole blood. The receptor comes from an adult who was a healthcare worker with PCR-confirmed SARS-CoV-2 infection or an uninfected control (not recorded which). The chain employs TRBV7-7 and TRBJ2-1; the match to TRBD1 covers 9 bases. Written as DNA, the CDR3 is TGTGCCAGCAGCTTAGGACAGGGGGTAAATGAGCAGTTCTTC. Protein: CASSLGQGVNEQFF.